The clone carrying this TCR beta chain was counted ten times or more. The source material, RNA transcripts, was used to amplify TCR beta CDR3 regions. TCR CDR3 underwent first-round RT-PCR with the HTBI primer set. TCRdb independently ran MiXCR on the multiplex PCR reads; one entry per CDR3 protein. The data hold hundreds of thousands of distinct CDR3 sequences, with around a sixth observed a single time. This record belongs to a study of T cells in Graves' hyperthyroidism and ophthalmopathy. Turning to the study itself: Pretreatment peripheral blood was obtained at initial diagnosis.

The sequence derives from a woman in her late teens or twenties with Graves' hyperthyroidism. Sequencing was performed on blood.

The CDR3 nucleotides read TGTGCCAGCAGTTTAGTGCAGGGGGGCGAGCAGTACTTC. Translation: CASSLVQGGEQYF. This chain uses TRBV12-3 or TRBV12-4 with TRBJ2-7, with D possibly TRBD1 on 7 matching bases. V lost 1 base and J 6 bases, leaving 10 bases between the germline ends. The length of the CDR3 is 13 residues.